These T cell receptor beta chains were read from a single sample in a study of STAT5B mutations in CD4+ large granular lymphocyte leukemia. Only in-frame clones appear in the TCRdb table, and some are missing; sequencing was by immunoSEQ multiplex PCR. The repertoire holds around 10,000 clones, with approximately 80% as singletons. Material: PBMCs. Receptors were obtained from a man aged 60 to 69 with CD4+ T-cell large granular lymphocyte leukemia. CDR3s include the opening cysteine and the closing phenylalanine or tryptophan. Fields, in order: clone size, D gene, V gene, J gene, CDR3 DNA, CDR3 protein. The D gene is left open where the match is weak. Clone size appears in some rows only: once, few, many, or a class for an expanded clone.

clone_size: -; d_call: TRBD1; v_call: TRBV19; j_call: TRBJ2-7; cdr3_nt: TGTGCCAGTAGTATTACAGGGGAAATGTACGAGCAGTACTTC; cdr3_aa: CASSITGEMYEQYF
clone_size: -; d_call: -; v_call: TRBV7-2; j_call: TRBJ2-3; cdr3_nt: TGTGCCAGCAGCCTCCTGACAGATACGCAGTATTTT; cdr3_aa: CASSLLTDTQYF
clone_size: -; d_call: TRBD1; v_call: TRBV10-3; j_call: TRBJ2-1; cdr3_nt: TGTGCCATATCGACAGGGAACTCCTACAATGAGCAGTTCTTC; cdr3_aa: CAISTGNSYNEQFF
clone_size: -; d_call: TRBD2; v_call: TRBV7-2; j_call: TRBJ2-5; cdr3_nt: TGTGCCAGCAGCTTACAGACTAGCCTTTGGCCAGAGACCCAGTACTTC; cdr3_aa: CASSLQTSLWPETQYF
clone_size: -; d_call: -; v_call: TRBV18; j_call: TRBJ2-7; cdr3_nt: TGTGCCAGCTCACCACCAGGACGGAGCTCCTACGAGCAGTACTTC; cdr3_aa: CASSPPGRSSYEQYF
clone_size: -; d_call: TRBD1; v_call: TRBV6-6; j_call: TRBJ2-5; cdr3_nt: TGTGCCAGCAGTTACCGGGGACAGCCTCGCCAAGAGACCCAGTACTTC; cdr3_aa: CASSYRGQPRQETQYF
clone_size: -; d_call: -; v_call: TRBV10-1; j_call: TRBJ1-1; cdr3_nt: TGCGCCAGCAGTGAGGGGGACAAGAACACTGAAGCTTTCTTT; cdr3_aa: CASSEGDKNTEAFF
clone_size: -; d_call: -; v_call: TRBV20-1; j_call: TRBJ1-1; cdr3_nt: TGCAGTGCCCTCAGGGACTTGGAAGCTTTCTTT; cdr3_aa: CSALRDLEAFF
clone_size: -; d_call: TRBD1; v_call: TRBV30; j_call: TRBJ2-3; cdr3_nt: TGTGCCTGGAGTAGTACAGGGACAGTAGCAGATACGCAGTATTTT; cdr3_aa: CAWSSTGTVADTQYF
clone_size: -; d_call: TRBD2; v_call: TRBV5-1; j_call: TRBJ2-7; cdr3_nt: TGCGCCAGCAGCACCCCGGGACTAGCGGGAGGGACCTACGAGCAGTACTTC; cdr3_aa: CASSTPGLAGGTYEQYF
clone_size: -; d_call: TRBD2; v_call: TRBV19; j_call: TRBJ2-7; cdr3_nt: TGTGCCGGGGGGGGTTTAGTTGGCTACGAGCAGTACTTC; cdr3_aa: CAGGGLVGYEQYF
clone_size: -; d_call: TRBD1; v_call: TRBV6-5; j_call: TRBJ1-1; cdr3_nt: TGTGCCAGCAGTGGGACAGTGATCACTGAAGCTTTCTTT; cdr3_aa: CASSGTVITEAFF
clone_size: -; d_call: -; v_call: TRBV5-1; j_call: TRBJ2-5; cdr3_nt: TGCGCCAGCAGCTTGGCGGGGGCCCAAGAGACCCAGTACTTC; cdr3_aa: CASSLAGAQETQYF
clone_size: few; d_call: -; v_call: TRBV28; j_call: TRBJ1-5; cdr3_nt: TGTGCCAGCAGTTTTAAAGGGACAAGCAATCAGCCCCAGCATTTT; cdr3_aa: CASSFKGTSNQPQHF
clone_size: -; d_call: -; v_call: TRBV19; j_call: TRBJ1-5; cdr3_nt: TGTGCCAGTAGCCCCACCGGACAGCTCAATCAGCCCCAGCATTTT; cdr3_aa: CASSPTGQLNQPQHF
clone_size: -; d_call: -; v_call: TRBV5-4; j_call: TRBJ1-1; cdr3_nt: TGTGCCAGCAGCTTGACCCGTGGAACTGAAGCTTTCTTT; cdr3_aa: CASSLTRGTEAFF
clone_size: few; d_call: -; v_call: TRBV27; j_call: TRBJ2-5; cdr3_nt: TGTGCCAGCAGTTTAATATCAGGAGAGACCCAGTACTTC; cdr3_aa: CASSLISGETQYF
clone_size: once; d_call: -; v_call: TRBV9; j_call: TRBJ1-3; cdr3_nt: TGTGCCAGCAGCGTAGAGGGAGGTTCTGGAAACACCATATATTTT; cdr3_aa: CASSVEGGSGNTIYF
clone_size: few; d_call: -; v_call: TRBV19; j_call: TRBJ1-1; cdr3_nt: TGTGCCAGTAGCCAGAAAGGGACAAGGAACACTGAAGCTTTCTTT; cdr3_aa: CASSQKGTRNTEAFF
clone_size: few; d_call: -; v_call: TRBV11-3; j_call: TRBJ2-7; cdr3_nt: TGTGCCAGTGGCACTGGGGACGAGCAGTACTTC; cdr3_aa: CASGTGDEQYF
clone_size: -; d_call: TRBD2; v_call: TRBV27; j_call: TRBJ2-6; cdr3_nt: TGTGCCAGCAGTTTATGGGAGGGCAGTAACTCTGGGGCCAACGTCCTGACTTTC; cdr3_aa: CASSLWEGSNSGANVLTF
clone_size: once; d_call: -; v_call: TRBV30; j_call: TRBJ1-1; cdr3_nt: TGTGCCTGGAGTGTAGAACGGGGGCGGGGGTTCGGGAGCGAAGCTTTCTTT; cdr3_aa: CAWSVERGRGFGSEAFF
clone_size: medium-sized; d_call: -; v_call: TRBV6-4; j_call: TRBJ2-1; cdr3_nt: TGTGCCAGCAGTGAGGGATCCTACAATGAGCAGTTCTTC; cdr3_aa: CASSEGSYNEQFF
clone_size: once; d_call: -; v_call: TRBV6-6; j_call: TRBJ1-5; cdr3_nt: TGTGCCAGCAGAGAGACCGCATATAGCAATCAGCCCCAGCATTTT; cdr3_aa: CASRETAYSNQPQHF
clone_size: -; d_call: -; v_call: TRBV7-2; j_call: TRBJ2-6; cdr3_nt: TGTGCCAGCAGCTTACGGGGGACTGGGGCCAACGTCCTGACTTTC; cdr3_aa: CASSLRGTGANVLTF
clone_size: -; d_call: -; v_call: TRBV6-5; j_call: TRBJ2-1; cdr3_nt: TGTGCAAACAATGAGCAGTTCTTC; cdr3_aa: CANNEQFF
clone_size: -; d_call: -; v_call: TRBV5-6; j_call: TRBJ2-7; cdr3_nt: TGTGCCAGCAGCCCGACAGGTCACTACGAGCAGTACTTC; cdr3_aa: CASSPTGHYEQYF
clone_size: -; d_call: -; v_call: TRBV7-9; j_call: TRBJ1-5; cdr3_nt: TGTGCCAGCAGCTTAGGGGACAAAGGCAATCAGCCCCAGCATTTT; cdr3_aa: CASSLGDKGNQPQHF
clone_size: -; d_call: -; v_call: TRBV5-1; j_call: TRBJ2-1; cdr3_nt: TGCGCCAGCAGCTTGGGTAGTAGCTTGAATGAGCAGTTCTTC; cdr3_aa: CASSLGSSLNEQFF
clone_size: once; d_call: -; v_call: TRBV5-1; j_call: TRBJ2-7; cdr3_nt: TGCGCCAGCAGCTTGGTTTCGACTCGGGAGCAGTACTTC; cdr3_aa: CASSLVSTREQYF
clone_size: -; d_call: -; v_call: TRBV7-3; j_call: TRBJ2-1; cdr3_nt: TGTGCCAGCAGCTGGGATAGCGGCCTCCTGCGAGAGCAGTTCTTC; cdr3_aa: CASSWDSGLLREQFF
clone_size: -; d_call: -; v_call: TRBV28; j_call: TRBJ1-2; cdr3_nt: TGTGCCAGCAGGTCAGGGAACCATGGCTACACCTTC; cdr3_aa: CASRSGNHGYTF
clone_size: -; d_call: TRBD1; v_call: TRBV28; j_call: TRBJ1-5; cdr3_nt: TGTGCCAGCAGTTTTACCGGGACAGGTTATCAGCCCCAGCATTTT; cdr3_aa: CASSFTGTGYQPQHF
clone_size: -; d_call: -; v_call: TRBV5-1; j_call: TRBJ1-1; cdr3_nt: TGCGCCAGCAGTTCCGTTTCTAACACTGAAGCTTTCTTT; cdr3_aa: CASSSVSNTEAFF
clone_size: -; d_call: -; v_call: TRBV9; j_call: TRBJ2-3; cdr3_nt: TGTGCCAGCAGCGTTAAACAGGATACGCAGTATTTT; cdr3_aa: CASSVKQDTQYF
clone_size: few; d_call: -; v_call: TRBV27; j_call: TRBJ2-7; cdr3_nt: TGTGCCAGCAACACGCACACCGGAGCCTACGAGCAGTACTTC; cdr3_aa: CASNTHTGAYEQYF
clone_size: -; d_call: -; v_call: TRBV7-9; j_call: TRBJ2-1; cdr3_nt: TGTGCCAGCGGTAGAGATTACGGGCAACGCAATGAGCAGTTCTTC; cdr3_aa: CASGRDYGQRNEQFF
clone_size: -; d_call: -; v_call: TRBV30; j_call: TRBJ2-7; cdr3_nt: TGTGCCTGGAGTGTTCGGGACCACTACGAGCAGTACTTC; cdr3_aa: CAWSVRDHYEQYF
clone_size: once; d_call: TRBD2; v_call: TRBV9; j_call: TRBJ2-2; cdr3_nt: TGTGCCAGCAGCGTAGTCGGGACTAGCCGGGAGCTGTTTTTT; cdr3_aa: CASSVVGTSRELFF
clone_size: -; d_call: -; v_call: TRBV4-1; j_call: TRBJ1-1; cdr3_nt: TGCGCCAGCAGCCAAGCTGGGATCGACACTGAAGCTTTCTTT; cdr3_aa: CASSQAGIDTEAFF
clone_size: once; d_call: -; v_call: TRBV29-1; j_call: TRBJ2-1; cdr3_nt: TGCAGCGTTTGCGTTATGGACGGGAATGAGCAGTTCTTC; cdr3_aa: CSVCVMDGNEQFF
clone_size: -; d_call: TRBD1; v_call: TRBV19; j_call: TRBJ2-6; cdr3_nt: TGTGCCAGTAATGACAGGGGGAGGTCTGGGGCCAACGTCCTGACTTTC; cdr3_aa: CASNDRGRSGANVLTF
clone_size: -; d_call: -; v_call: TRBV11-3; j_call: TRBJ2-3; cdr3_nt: TGTGCCAGCAGCTTAGACGGGAATACGCAGTATTTT; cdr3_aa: CASSLDGNTQYF
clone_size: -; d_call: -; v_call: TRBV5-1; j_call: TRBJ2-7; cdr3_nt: TGCGCCAGCAGCTTGGGGGGACGGGGCGGTCAATACGAGCAGTACTTC; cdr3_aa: CASSLGGRGGQYEQYF
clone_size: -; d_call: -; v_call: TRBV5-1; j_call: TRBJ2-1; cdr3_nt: TGCGCCAGCAGCTTGACGGGTACCGACAATGAGCAGTTCTTC; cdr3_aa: CASSLTGTDNEQFF
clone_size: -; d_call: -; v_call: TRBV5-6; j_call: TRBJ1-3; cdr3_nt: TGTGCCAGCAGCTCAGGGGCGATACGCGTACTCTCTGGAAACACCATATATTTT; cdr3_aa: CASSSGAIRVLSGNTIYF
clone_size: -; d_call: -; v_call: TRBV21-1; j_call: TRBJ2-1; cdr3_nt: TGTGCCAGCAGCAAAGAAGCAGCGCCCTACAATGAGCAGTTCTTC; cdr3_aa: CASSKEAAPYNEQFF
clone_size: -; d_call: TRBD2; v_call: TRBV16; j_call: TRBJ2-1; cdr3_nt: TGTGCCAGCAGCCAATGGGGACTAGCGGGAGAGGGAAATGAGCAGTTCTTC; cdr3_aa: CASSQWGLAGEGNEQFF
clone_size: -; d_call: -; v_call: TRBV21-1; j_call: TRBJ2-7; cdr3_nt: TGTGCCAGCAGCGCCGGGGTCTCCTCATTCTACGAGCAGTACTTC; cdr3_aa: CASSAGVSSFYEQYF
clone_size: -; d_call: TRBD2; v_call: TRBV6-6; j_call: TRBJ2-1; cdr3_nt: TGTGCCAGCAGAGGGACTAGCGGTAACAATGAGCAGTTCTTC; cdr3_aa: CASRGTSGNNEQFF
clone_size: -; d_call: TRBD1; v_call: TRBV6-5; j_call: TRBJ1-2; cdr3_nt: TGTGCCAGCAGTCAGCCGGGACAGGGGGCGATTTACACCTTC; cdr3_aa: CASSQPGQGAIYTF
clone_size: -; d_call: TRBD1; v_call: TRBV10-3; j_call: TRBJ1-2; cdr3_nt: TGTGCCTCCCAGGGGGCCAGAGGCTACACCTTC; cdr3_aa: CASQGARGYTF
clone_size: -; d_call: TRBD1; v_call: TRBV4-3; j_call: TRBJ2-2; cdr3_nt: TGCGCCAGCAGCCAAGGGAGCCGGGACAGGGGGTTGGACACCGGGGAGCTGTTTTTT; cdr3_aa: CASSQGSRDRGLDTGELFF
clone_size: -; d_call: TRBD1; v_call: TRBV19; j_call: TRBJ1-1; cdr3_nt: TGTGCCAGTAGTTCACAGGGGCCTATGAACACTGAAGCTTTCTTT; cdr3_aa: CASSSQGPMNTEAFF
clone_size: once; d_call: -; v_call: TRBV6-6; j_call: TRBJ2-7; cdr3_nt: TGTGCCAGCAGTTTCTCGTACGAGCAGTACTTC; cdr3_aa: CASSFSYEQYF
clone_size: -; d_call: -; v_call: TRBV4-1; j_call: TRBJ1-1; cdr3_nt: TGCGCCAGCAGCCAAGTTCTGAGCTCGAACACTGAAGCTTTCTTT; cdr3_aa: CASSQVLSSNTEAFF
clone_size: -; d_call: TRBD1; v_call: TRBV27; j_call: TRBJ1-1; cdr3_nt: TGTGCCAGCAGTCCCGACAGGGTAGTTGAAGCTTTCTTT; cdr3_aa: CASSPDRVVEAFF
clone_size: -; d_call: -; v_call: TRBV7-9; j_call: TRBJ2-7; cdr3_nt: TGTGCCAGCAGCCCGGGGACATCCACCTACGAGCAGTACTTC; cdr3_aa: CASSPGTSTYEQYF
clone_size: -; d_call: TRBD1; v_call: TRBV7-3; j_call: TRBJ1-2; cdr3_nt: TGTGCCAGCAGCCGTGACAGGGGTGGCTATGGCTACACCTTC; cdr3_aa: CASSRDRGGYGYTF
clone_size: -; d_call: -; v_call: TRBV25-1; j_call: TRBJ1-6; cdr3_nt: TGTGCCAGCAGTGATCACCCGCCGGGAAATTCACCCCTCCACTTT; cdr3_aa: CASSDHPPGNSPLHF